This passage covers 8 T cell receptor beta chains from one sample sequenced in a study of T cell repertoires in cytomegalovirus infection. Their recognized antigens are unknown. Via MiXCR, TCRdb re-called the reads, giving one row per CDR3 protein. The sample has fewer than 900,000 distinct CDR3 sequences, around 29% seen once. The input for sequencing was cultured CD8+ T cells from PBMCs, taken from culture after CMV antigen stimulation. The receptors shown here come from a human donor in good health (CMV status not recorded). Some clones in this sample may be carry-over from other donors' samples.

In DNA, the CDR3 is TGCAGTGCTAGAGATAAAACAGGGCTGAACACTGAAGCTTTCTTT. Translated: CSARDKTGLNTEAFF. The chain carries TRBV20-1 and TRBJ1-1; perhaps TRBD1 as D (6 bases). Germline V lookup: CDR1 DFQATT, CDR2 SNEGSKA (reference sequence). V was trimmed by 0 bases and J by 0 bases, leaving 11 bases between them. The length of the CDR3 is 15 residues.

In this sample, this clonotype turned up a few times. The chain employs TRBV12-3 or TRBV12-4 and TRBJ1-6, with D possibly matching TRBD1 (5 bases). The length of the CDR3 is 14 residues. Deletions cut 6 bases from V and 10 bases from J, with 16 bases between. For the CDR3, the DNA is TGTGCCAGCAGATCCAGGGACCTAGGATCACCCCTCCACTTT. The encoded protein is CASRSRDLGSPLHF.

The genes are TRBV6-2 or TRBV6-3 and TRBJ2-6; D is uncertain. The CDR3 has 16 amino acids. Germline CDR1 and CDR2: MNHEY and SVGEGT. Between the trimmed V and J ends, which lost 0 bases and 0 bases, there was a span of 6 bases. CDR3 protein: CASSYSSYSGANVLTF. The CDR3 nucleotides read TGTGCCAGCAGTTACTCGAGCTACTCTGGGGCCAACGTCCTGACTTTC.

This clonotype was observed a few times. The V call is TRBV15, the J call TRBJ1-1, with 9 bases identical to TRBD1. This CDR3 contains 16 residues. Germline CDR1 and CDR2: LNHNV and YYDKDF (reference sequence). The ends lost 3 bases at V and 2 bases at J; junction bases unmatched: 7. The CDR3 region is CATSRIPGQGNTEAFF. CDR3 bases: TGTGCCACCAGCAGGATTCCGGGACAGGGAAACACTGAAGCTTTCTTT.

This clonotype was seen a handful of times. V is TRBV12-3 or TRBV12-4 and J is TRBJ1-3, with TRBD1 matching 9 bases. This CDR3 spans 18 amino acids. The junction had 10 bases not matched to a gene; V was cut back by 2 bases and J by 2 bases. The CDR3 DNA reads as TGTGCCAGCAGTTTACAGGGAAAAGGGACAGGGCCTGGAAACACCATATATTTT. Protein sequence: CASSLQGKGTGPGNTIYF.

This clonotype was counted a few times. The chain combines TRBV10-3 with TRBJ1-2; unclear D gene. This CDR3 comprises 13 residues. Per the germline V gene, CDR1 is ENHRY and CDR2 is SYGVKD. Trimming removed 7 bases at V and 2 bases at J, with 11 bases between. CDR3 sequence reads: CAIKEDVNYGYTF. The CDR3 DNA reads TGTGCCATCAAGGAGGACGTCAACTATGGCTACACCTTC.

This clonotype was observed a few times. The chain carries TRBV20-1 and TRBJ1-2; D gene uncertain. The CDR3 has 13 residues. Germline values: CDR1 DFQATT, CDR2 SNEGSKA (reference sequence). Trimming took 5 bases from V and 2 from J, leaving 12 bases between them. The CDR3 DNA sequence: TGCAGTGCTCGGTCCAATCTAAACTATGGCTACACCTTC. Translated, it gives CSARSNLNYGYTF.

This clonotype was seen a handful of times. The chain has TRBV27 and TRBJ2-7; D is tentatively TRBD1 or TRBD2 (5 bases each). V lost 6 bases to trimming and J lost 2 bases, with 11 bases between them. There are 13 residues in the CDR3. The V gene's germline CDR1 is MNHEY and CDR2 SMNVEV (reference sequence). The CDR3 loop is CASSPGPAYEQYF. The CDR3 nucleotides read TGTGCCAGCAGCCCGGGACCGGCCTACGAGCAGTACTTC.